The clone carrying this T cell receptor (beta chain) came up many times. Its target is not known. The sample belongs to a study of T cells in Graves' hyperthyroidism and ophthalmopathy. Notes on the study in general: Most thyroid clonotypes that were expanded above 0.001 also turned up in blood. Model output signaled ophthalmopathy a median about seven months ahead of onset. Ophthalmopathy cases were set apart from stable hyperthyroidism by a 13 V-J model.

Amplification targeted TCR beta CDR3 regions from RNA transcripts. HTBI primers were the set used in a first-round RT-PCR of the TCR CDR3. Each CDR3 protein is one row after TCRdb ran MiXCR on the multiplex PCR reads. The sample includes 350,000 or so distinct CDR3 sequences, around 18% of them seen just once. V shed 9 bases, J shed 2 bases, and the junction held 1 base outside the gene matches. Germline-derived CDR1 and CDR2 are SNHLY and FYNNEI. The CDR3 has 12 residues. The PBMCs were sourced from fresh peripheral blood (approximately 10 ml). The clonotype was recovered from a woman aged 40-49 years with Graves' ophthalmopathy. The chain employs TRBV2 and TRBJ2-5; 9 nucleotides agree with TRBD1. Sequencing was carried out using blood. DNA of the CDR3: TGTGCCAGACAGGGGGCTCAAGAGACCCAGTACTTC. This translates into CARQGAQETQYF.